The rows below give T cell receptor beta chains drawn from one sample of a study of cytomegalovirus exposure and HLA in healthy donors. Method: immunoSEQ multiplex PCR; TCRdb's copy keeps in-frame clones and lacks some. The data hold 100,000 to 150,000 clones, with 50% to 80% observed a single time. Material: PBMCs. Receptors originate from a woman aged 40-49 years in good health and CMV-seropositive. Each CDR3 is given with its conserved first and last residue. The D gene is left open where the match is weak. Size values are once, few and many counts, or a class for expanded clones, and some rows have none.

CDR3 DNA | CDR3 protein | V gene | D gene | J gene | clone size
TGCGCCAGCAGCCTTTCAACCGGACTGATCTACGAGCAGTACTTC | CASSLSTGLIYEQYF | TRBV4-1 | - | TRBJ2-7 | -
TGCGCCAGCAGCCCCCGGGCAGGGGATCAGCCCCAGCATTTT | CASSPRAGDQPQHF | TRBV5-1 | - | TRBJ1-5 | -
TGTGCCAGCAGCTTATTGGGCGGGGGAGTTTACAATGAGCAGTTCTTC | CASSLLGGGVYNEQFF | TRBV7-9 | TRBD2 | TRBJ2-1 | -
TGTGCCAGCAGTTCCGGGACAGGGGGCTCCAACTATGGCTACACCTTC | CASSSGTGGSNYGYTF | TRBV6-6 | TRBD1 | TRBJ1-2 | -
TGTGCCAGCAGCGTAGATACGGGGGGGGCTCTGGAGACCCAGTACTTC | CASSVDTGGALETQYF | TRBV9 | TRBD2 | TRBJ2-5 | -
TGTGCCAGCAGAGGGATTCAGGGGGACGATCTCTACGAGCAGTACTTC | CASRGIQGDDLYEQYF | TRBV27 | TRBD1 | TRBJ2-7 | few
TGTGCCAGCAGCCCAAACGGCGGGGGGCTCTACAATGAGCAGTTCTTC | CASSPNGGGLYNEQFF | TRBV21-1 | - | TRBJ2-1 | once
TGTGCCAGCAGCCAAGATAGGGGCCCGTGGGGCACCGGGGAGCTGTTTTTT | CASSQDRGPWGTGELFF | TRBV14 | - | TRBJ2-2 | few
TGTGCCAGCAGTTTATGGCCAGGGGGCACTGAAGCTTTCTTT | CASSLWPGGTEAFF | TRBV27 | TRBD1 | TRBJ1-1 | -
TGTGCCAGCTCACCCGGGACAGCCGAAGAGACCCAGTACTTC | CASSPGTAEETQYF | TRBV18 | TRBD1 | TRBJ2-5 | -
TGTGCCAGTTCGGACAGGGCGGGCTATGGCTACACCTTC | CASSDRAGYGYTF | TRBV19 | TRBD1 | TRBJ1-2 | -
TGTGCCAGCAGTACAAGAGACAGGGCTGTTCGAGAAAAACTGTTTTTT | CASSTRDRAVREKLFF | TRBV6-6 | TRBD1 | TRBJ1-4 | -
TGTGCCAGCAGCTTAGGGGGGACAGGGAAAGAGACCCAGTACTTC | CASSLGGTGKETQYF | TRBV13 | TRBD1 | TRBJ2-5 | -
TGTGCCAGCAGGCCCTTAATACAGGAGAACTATGGCTACACCTTC | CASRPLIQENYGYTF | TRBV6-5 | - | TRBJ1-2 | few
TGTGCCAGCAGCCAAGAAGGAGGCGGGGGAGGATACAATGAGCAGTTCTTC | CASSQEGGGGGYNEQFF | TRBV4-2 | TRBD2 | TRBJ2-1 | -
TGTGCCAGCAGTTACTCGAAAGCAGGGGGCGTCTATGGCTACACCTTC | CASSYSKAGGVYGYTF | TRBV6-5 | TRBD1 | TRBJ1-2 | -
TGTGCCAGCAGCTTCCCCACAGGGGGGCGGACTGAAGCTTTCTTT | CASSFPTGGRTEAFF | TRBV6-6 | TRBD1 | TRBJ1-1 | -
TGCGCCAGCAGCACCGGGACAAGGACCACTGAAGCTTTCTTT | CASSTGTRTTEAFF | TRBV5-1 | - | TRBJ1-1 | -
TGTGCCAGCAGCCCCGCGGGACAGGGGGTTTCTTTCTTT | CASSPAGQGVSFF | TRBV11-3 | TRBD1 | TRBJ1-1 | -
TGTGCCAGCAGCTTAAGAACTACATGGGATGAGCAGTTCTTC | CASSLRTTWDEQFF | TRBV7-9 | - | TRBJ2-1 | once
TGTGCCAGCAGCCCCCACACACAGGGGGCGCATGGCTACACCTTC | CASSPHTQGAHGYTF | TRBV7-8 | TRBD1 | TRBJ1-2 | few
TGTGCCAGCAGTGGCGACAGGGGGAGTGGAAACACCATATATTTT | CASSGDRGSGNTIYF | TRBV28 | TRBD1 | TRBJ1-3 | -
TGTGCCAGCAGTTTAGGAGAGGATTCCACCTATGGCTACACCTTC | CASSLGEDSTYGYTF | TRBV28 | - | TRBJ1-2 | -
TGTGCCACCAAACGGGAGGGAAACCCCTATGGCTACACCTTC | CATKREGNPYGYTF | TRBV27 | - | TRBJ1-2 | -
TGTGCCAGCAGTGAAGGGCTAGGAGGGGTCTTC | CASSEGLGGVF | TRBV2 | - | TRBJ2-7 | -
TGCGCCAGCAGCTTAACGCCGACAGGGGATTCCCAGTACTTC | CASSLTPTGDSQYF | TRBV5-1 | TRBD1 | TRBJ2-7 | -
TGTGCCAGCAGCCAAGGAGACATTGATAATTCACCCCTCCACTTT | CASSQGDIDNSPLHF | TRBV4-2 | - | TRBJ1-6 | -
TGTGCCAGCAGCTTAGCCCGTGGAGCGGGGTCTATACATGAGCAGTTCTTC | CASSLARGAGSIHEQFF | TRBV7-9 | TRBD2 | TRBJ2-1 | -
TGCGCCAGCAGCTTGGCGGGAGGGCAAGGAGATACGCAGTATTTT | CASSLAGGQGDTQYF | TRBV5-1 | TRBD2 | TRBJ2-3 | -
TGCAGCGCCCAGGGGGCGGACACCGGGGAGCTGTTTTTT | CSAQGADTGELFF | TRBV29-1 | TRBD1 | TRBJ2-2 | once
TGCGCCAGCAGCTTGGATCGCTACGAGCAGTACTTC | CASSLDRYEQYF | TRBV5-1 | - | TRBJ2-7 | -
TGTGCCAGCAGCTCGACAGTAAGCTCTAATTCACCCCTCCACTTT | CASSSTVSSNSPLHF | TRBV7-8 | - | TRBJ1-6 | few
TGTGCCAGCAGCCCCATTTCGCAGGGAAACTATGGCTACACCTTC | CASSPISQGNYGYTF | TRBV27 | - | TRBJ1-2 | -
TGCGCCAGCAGAGTAAGACAGGGGGGGTCCTACGAGCAGTACTTC | CASRVRQGGSYEQYF | TRBV5-1 | TRBD1 | TRBJ2-7 | few
TGCGCCAGCAGCCGAGGGGGCCCGAACACTGAAGCTTTCTTT | CASSRGGPNTEAFF | TRBV10-1 | TRBD1 | TRBJ1-1 | once
TGTGCCAGCAGCTCCCTCTACAATGAGCAGTTCTTC | CASSSLYNEQFF | TRBV5-4 | - | TRBJ2-1 | -
TGTGCCACCAGCAGAGCAGTTAATGAAAAACTGTTTTTT | CATSRAVNEKLFF | TRBV15 | - | TRBJ1-4 | -
TGTGCCAGCAGCTTAGATCCGGCTAGCCTTTACAATGAGCAGTTCTTC | CASSLDPASLYNEQFF | TRBV11-2 | - | TRBJ2-1 | -
TGTGCCAGCCAAAATGCGGGACAGAGGTACAATGAGCAGTTCTTC | CASQNAGQRYNEQFF | TRBV25-1 | - | TRBJ2-1 | -
TGTGCCAGCAGCTTAGAATCCCTGGGGGGGGCTTCTGGAAACACCATATATTTT | CASSLESLGGASGNTIYF | TRBV7-6 | - | TRBJ1-3 | -
TGTGCCAGCTCACCTAACGGACAGGGGAACTATGGCTACACCTTC | CASSPNGQGNYGYTF | TRBV18 | TRBD1 | TRBJ1-2 | -
TGTGCCAGCAGCGACGAACAGGGATATGGCTACACCTTC | CASSDEQGYGYTF | TRBV9 | - | TRBJ1-2 | -
TGCAGCGCGGACAGGGAGAAGAGCACTGAAGCTTTCTTT | CSADREKSTEAFF | TRBV29-1 | TRBD1 | TRBJ1-1 | -
TGCGCCAGCAGCCCTGGGGAGACCAGGAACATTCAGTACTTC | CASSPGETRNIQYF | TRBV5-1 | - | TRBJ2-4 | -
TGTGCCAGCAGCTTAATCCCGGGGACAGATGAGCAGTTCTTC | CASSLIPGTDEQFF | TRBV7-8 | TRBD1 | TRBJ2-1 | -
TGTTCCAGCGGACAGCGAATCGTAGAAGCTTTCTTT | CSSGQRIVEAFF | TRBV7-9 | - | TRBJ1-1 | -
TGTGCCAGCAGTTACAGGGAGCCTGGAAACACCATATATTTT | CASSYREPGNTIYF | TRBV6-6 | - | TRBJ1-3 | -